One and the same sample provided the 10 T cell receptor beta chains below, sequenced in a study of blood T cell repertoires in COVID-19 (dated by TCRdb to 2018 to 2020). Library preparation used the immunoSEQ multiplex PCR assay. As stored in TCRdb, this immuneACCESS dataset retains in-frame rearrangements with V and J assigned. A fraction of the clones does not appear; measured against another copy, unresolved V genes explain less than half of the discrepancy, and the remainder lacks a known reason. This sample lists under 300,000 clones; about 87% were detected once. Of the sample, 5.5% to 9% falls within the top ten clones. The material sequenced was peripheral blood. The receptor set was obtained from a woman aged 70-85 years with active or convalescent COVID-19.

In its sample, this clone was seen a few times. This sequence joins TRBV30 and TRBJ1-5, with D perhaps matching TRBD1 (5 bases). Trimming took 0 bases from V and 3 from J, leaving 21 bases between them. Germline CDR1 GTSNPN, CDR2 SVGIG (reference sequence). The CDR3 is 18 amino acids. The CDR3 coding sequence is TGTGCCTGGAGTGTAGGGAATCGTGGGACTTCATACAATCAGCCCCAGCATTTT. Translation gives CAWSVGNRGTSYNQPQHF. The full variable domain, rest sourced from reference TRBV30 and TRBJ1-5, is SQTIHQWPATLVQPVGSPLSLECTVEGTSNPNLYWYRQAAGRGLQLLFYSVGIGQISSEVPQNLSASRPQDRQFILSSKKLLLSDSGFYLCAWSVGNRGTSYNQPQHFGDGTRLSIL.

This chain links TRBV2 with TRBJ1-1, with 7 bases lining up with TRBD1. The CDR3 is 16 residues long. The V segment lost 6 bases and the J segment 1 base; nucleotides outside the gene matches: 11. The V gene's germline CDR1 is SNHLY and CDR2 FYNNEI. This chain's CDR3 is CASRGAKDRKNTEAFF. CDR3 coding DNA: TGTGCCAGCAGGGGAGCTAAGGACAGGAAGAACACTGAAGCTTTCTTT. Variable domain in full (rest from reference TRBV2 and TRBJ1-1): EPEVTQTPSHQVTQMGQEVILRCVPISNHLYFYWYRQILGQKVEFLVSFYNNEISEKSEIFDDQFSVERPDGSNFTLKIRSTKLEDSAMYFCASRGAKDRKNTEAFFGQGTRLTVV.

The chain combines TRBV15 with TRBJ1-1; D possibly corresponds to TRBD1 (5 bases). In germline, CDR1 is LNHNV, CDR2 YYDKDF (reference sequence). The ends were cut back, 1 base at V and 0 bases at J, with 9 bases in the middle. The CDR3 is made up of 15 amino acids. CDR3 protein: CATSRAEGLNTEAFF. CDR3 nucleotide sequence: TGTGCCACCAGCAGAGCGGAGGGGCTGAACACTGAAGCTTTCTTT.

The CDR3 region is CATSDPGTGNTGELFF. The CDR3, as DNA: TGTGCCACCAGTGACCCTGGGACAGGTAACACCGGGGAGCTGTTTTTT. This chain uses TRBV24-1 with TRBJ2-2, with TRBD1 identical over 8 bases. V lost 4 bases, J lost 2 bases, and 5 bases stayed unmatched. Germline lookup yields CDR1 KGHDR and CDR2 SFDVKD. The CDR3 has 16 amino acids.

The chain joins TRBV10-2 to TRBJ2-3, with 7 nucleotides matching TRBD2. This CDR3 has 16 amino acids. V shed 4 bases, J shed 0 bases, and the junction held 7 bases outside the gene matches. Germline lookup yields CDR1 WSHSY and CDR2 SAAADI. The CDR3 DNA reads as TGCGCCAGCAGTGTATCCGGGAGGACTAGCACAGATACGCAGTATTTT. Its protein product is CASSVSGRTSTDTQYF.

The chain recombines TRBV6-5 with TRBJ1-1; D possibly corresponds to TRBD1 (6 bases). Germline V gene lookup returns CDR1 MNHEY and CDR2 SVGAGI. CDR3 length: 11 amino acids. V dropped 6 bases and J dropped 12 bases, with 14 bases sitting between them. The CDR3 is CASRSPGESFF. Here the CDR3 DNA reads TGTGCCAGCAGATCTCCAGGGGAATCTTTCTTT.

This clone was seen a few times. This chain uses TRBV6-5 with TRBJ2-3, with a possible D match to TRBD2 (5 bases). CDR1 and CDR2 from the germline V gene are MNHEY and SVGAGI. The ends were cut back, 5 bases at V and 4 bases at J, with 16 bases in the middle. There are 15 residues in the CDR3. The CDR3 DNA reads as TGTGCCAGCAGTCTGGGCCGCCTCGGGGCAGATACGCAGTATTTT. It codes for CASSLGRLGADTQYF.

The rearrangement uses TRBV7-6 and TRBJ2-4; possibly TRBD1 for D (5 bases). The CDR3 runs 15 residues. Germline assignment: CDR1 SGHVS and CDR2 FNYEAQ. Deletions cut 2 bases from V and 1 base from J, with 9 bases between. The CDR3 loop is CASSLTGSAKNIQYF. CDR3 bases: TGTGCCAGCAGCTTAACAGGATCGGCCAAAAACATTCAGTACTTC.

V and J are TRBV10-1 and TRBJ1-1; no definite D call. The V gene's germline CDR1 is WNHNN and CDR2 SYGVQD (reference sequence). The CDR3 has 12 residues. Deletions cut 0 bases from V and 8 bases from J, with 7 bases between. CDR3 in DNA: TGCGCCAGCAGTGAGTCGGGGAGCGAAGCTTTCTTT. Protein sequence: CASSESGSEAFF.

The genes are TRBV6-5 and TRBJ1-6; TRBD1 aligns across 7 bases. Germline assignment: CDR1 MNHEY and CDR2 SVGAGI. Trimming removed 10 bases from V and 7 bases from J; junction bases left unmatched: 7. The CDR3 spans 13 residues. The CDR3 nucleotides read TGTGCCACCAGGGACAGTAAAAATTCACCCCTCCACTTT. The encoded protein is CATRDSKNSPLHF.